Detailed here is one T cell receptor beta chain. The antigen is not known. Trimming took 5 bases from V and 4 from J; bases not matched to a gene: 5. The V gene's germline CDR1 is SEHNR and CDR2 FQNEAQ (reference sequence). The CDR3 covers 15 residues. The data were taken from a study of cytomegalovirus exposure and HLA in healthy donors. Study findings and constraints: Diagnosis of cytomegalovirus status made by the classifier reportedly showed high specificity and sensitivity.

The PCR ran on 60 Vbeta and 13 Jbeta primers. Clones were sequenced by immunoSEQ multiplex PCR, and TCRdb holds only the in-frame ones, with some missing. Of roughly 65,000 clones listed, around 80% are singletons. The chain carries TRBV7-9 and TRBJ2-7; 13 nucleotides agree with TRBD2. The sample consisted of PBMCs. This receptor was taken from a woman younger than 45 in good health and CMV-seronegative. The CDR3 loop is CASSPRTSGSYEQYF. CDR3 in DNA: TGTGCCAGCAGCCCTCGGACTAGCGGGAGTTACGAGCAGTACTTC.